This TCR beta chain was recorded in a study of cytomegalovirus exposure and HLA in healthy donors. General observations from the study: Association of a missense DCLRE1C variant with TCR beta V- and J-gene trimming was reported in a later analysis.

To note about this clone: Its specificity is unknown.

Trimming pared 5 bases from V and 4 bases from J, leaving 6 bases between. The CDR3 is made up of 11 amino acids. Germline V gene data show CDR1 as MDHEN and CDR2 as SYDVKM. PCR amplification relied on 60 Vbeta primers (plus 13 Jbeta primers). Some clones are missing from TCRdb's copy, which holds only in-frame ones; the method was immunoSEQ multiplex PCR. This sample has over 110,000 clones, with about three quarters found just once. This clonotype originated in a woman between 40 and 50 years old in good health and CMV-seronegative. Sequencing was performed on PBMCs. The rearrangement uses TRBV28 and TRBJ2-7, with D tentatively TRBD2 (6 bases). In DNA form, the CDR3 reads TGTGCCAGCAGTGGAGGGTACGAGCAGTACGTC. Its translation is CASSGGYEQYV.